One TCR beta chain is described in this entry. Germline-derived CDR1 and CDR2 are SGHTA and FQGTGA. The CDR3 is made up of 15 amino acids. Trimming removed 0 bases at V and 2 bases at J, with 10 bases between. This record comes from a study of blood T cell repertoires in COVID-19. The wider study: The United States, Italy and Spain supplied acute and convalescent COVID-19 samples. The cDNA or gDNA used as material had been derived from T cells, B-cell-depleted T cells, or PBMCs.

The repertoire was sequenced with immunoSEQ multiplex PCR; TCRdb's copy has only in-frame clones and lacks some. The sample has tens of thousands of clones; 84% are singletons. This receptor was taken from a human donor in a cohort sampled during active COVID-19. The chain carries TRBV7-3 and TRBJ1-1, with D maybe TRBD1 (5 bases). Sequencing input: peripheral blood. The CDR3 is CASSLTGTGNTEAFF. The CDR3 DNA reads as TGTGCCAGCAGCTTAACCGGCACAGGAAACACTGAAGCTTTCTTT.